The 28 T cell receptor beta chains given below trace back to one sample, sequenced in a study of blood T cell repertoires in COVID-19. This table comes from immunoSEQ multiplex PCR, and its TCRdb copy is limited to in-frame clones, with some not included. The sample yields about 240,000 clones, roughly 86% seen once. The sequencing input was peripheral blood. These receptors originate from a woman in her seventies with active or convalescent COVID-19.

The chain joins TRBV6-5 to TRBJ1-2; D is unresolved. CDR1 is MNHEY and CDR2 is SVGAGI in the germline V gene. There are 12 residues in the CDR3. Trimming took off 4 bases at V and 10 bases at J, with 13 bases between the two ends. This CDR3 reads CASSSAQADYTF. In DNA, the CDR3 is TGTGCCAGCAGTTCGGCCCAAGCGGACTACACCTTC.

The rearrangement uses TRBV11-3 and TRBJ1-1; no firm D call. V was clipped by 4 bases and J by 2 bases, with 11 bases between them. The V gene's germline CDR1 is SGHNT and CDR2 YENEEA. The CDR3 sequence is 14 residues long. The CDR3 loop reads CASSWGGKNTEAFF. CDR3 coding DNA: TGTGCCAGCAGCTGGGGAGGAAAAAACACTGAAGCTTTCTTT.

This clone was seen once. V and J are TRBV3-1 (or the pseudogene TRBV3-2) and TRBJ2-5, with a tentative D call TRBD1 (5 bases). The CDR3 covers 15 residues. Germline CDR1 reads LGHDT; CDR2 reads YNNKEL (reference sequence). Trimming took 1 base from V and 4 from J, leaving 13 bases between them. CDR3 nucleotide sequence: TGTGCCAGCAGCCAAGTAGGGCAGGGTGGAGAGACCCAGTACTTC. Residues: CASSQVGQGGETQYF.

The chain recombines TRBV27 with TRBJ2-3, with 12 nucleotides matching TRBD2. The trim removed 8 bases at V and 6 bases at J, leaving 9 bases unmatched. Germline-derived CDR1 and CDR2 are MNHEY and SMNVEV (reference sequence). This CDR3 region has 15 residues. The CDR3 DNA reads TGTGCCAGCTGGCTAGCGGGGGGGCTAAAGGATACGCAGTATTTT. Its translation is CASWLAGGLKDTQYF.

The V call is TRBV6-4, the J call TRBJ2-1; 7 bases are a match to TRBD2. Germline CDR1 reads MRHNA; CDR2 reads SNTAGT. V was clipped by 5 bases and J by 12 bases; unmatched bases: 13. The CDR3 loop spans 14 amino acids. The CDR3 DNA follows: TGTGCCAGCAGTCCGGTCAGCGGGAACCCTGCGCAGTTCTTC. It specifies CASSPVSGNPAQFF.

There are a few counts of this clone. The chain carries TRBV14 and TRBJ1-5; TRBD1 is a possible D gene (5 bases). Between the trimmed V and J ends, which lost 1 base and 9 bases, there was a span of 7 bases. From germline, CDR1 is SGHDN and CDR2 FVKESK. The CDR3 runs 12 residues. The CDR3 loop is CASSQGGGPQHF. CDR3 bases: TGTGCCAGCAGCCAAGGCGGGGGGCCCCAGCATTTT. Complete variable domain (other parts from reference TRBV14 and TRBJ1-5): EAGVTQFPSHSVIEKGQTVTLRCDPISGHDNLYWYRRVMGKEIKFLLHFVKESKQDESGMPNNRFLAERTGGTYSTLKVQPAELEDSGVYFCASSQGGGPQHFGDGTRLSIL.

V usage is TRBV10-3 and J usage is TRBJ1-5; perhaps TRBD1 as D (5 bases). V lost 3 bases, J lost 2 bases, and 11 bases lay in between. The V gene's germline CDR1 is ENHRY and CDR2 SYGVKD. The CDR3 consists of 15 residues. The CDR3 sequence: CAISDQGNGNQPQHF. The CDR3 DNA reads TGTGCCATCAGTGATCAGGGAAATGGCAATCAGCCCCAGCATTTT.

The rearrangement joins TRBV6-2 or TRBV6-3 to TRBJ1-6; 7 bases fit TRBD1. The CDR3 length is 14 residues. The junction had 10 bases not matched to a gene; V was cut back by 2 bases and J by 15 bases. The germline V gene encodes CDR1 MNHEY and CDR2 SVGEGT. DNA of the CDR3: TGTGCCAGCAGTTACGGGACAGATCCCGATCACCTCCACTTT. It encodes CASSYGTDPDHLHF.

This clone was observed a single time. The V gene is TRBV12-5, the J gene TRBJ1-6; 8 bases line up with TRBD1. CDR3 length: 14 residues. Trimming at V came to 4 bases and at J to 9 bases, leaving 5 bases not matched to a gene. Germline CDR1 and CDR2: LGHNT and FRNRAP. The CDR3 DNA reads TGTGCTAGTGGTTCCAGGGGGCTTAGTTCACCCCTCCACTTT. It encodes CASGSRGLSSPLHF.

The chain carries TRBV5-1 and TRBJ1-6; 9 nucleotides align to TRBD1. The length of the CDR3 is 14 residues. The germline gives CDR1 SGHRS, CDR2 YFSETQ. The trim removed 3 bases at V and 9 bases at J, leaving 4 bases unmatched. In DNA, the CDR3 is TGCGCCAGCAGCTGGGACAGGGCCCGTTCACCCCTCCACTTT. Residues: CASSWDRARSPLHF. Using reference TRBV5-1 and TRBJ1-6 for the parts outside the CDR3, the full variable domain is KAGVTQTPRYLIKTRGQQVTLSCSPISGHRSVSWYQQTPGQGLQFLFEYFSETQRNKGNFPGRFSGRQFSNSRSEMNVSTLELGDSALYLCASSWDRARSPLHFGNGTRLTVT.

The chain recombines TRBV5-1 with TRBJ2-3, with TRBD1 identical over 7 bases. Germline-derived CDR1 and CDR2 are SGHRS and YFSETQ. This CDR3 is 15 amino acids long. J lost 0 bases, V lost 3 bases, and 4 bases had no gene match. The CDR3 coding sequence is TGCGCCAGCAGCTGGAAGACAGGGAGCACAGATACGCAGTATTTT. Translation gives CASSWKTGSTDTQYF.

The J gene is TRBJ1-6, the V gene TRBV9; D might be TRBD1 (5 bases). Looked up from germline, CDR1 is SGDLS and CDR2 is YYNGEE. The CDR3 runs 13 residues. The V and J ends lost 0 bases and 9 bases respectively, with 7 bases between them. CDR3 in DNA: TGTGCCAGCAGCGTAGACGGGGGTTCACCCCTCCACTTT. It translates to CASSVDGGSPLHF.

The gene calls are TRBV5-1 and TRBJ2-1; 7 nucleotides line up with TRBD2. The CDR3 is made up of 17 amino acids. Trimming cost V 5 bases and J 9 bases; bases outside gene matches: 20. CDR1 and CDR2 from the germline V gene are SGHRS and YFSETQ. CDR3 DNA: TGCGCCAGCAGTTATTGGAGGCGAGACGATGGGAGGGTTGAGCAGTTCTTC. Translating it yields CASSYWRRDDGRVEQFF.

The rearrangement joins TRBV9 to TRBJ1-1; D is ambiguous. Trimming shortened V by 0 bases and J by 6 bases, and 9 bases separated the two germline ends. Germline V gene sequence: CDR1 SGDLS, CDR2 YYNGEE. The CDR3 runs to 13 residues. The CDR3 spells CASSVGQAPEAFF. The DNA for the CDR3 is TGTGCCAGCAGCGTAGGCCAGGCCCCTGAAGCTTTCTTT.

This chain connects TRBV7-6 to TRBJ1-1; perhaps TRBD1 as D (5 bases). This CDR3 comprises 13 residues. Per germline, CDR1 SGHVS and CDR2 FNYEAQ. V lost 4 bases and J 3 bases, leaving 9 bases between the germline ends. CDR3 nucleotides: TGTGCCAGCAGCTCGAAGGGGTACACTGAAGCTTTCTTT. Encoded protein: CASSSKGYTEAFF. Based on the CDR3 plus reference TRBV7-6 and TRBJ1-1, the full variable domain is GAGVSQSPRYKVTKRGQDVALRCDPISGHVSLYWYRQALGQGPEFLTYFNYEAQQDKSGLPNDRFSAERPEGSISTLTIQRTEQRDSAMYRCASSSKGYTEAFFGQGTRLTVV.

The CDR3, as DNA: TGTGCCAGCAGAAAACAGGGGATCCTAGTGGAAAAACTGTTTTTT. Translated, it gives CASRKQGILVEKLFF. The chain is built from TRBV6-8 and TRBJ1-4, with 7 bases matching TRBD1. The CDR3 covers 15 residues. Trimming removed 6 bases from V and 8 bases from J; junction bases left unmatched: 12. The germline CDR1 and CDR2 sequences are MNHGY and SAAAGT.

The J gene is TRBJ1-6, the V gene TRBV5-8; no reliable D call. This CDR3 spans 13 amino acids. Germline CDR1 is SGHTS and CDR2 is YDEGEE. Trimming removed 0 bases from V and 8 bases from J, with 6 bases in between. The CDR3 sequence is CASSLVRDSPLHF. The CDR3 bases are TGTGCCAGCAGCTTGGTTCGAGATTCACCCCTCCACTTT.

The CDR3 here is CASSVEGDRRTGYTF. The CDR3 DNA reads as TGTGCCAGCAGCGTAGAGGGGGACAGAAGGACTGGCTACACCTTC. The chain employs TRBV9 and TRBJ1-2, with TRBD1 identical over 7 bases. CDR3 length: 15 amino acids. The V gene end was trimmed by 0 bases and the J gene end by 7 bases; junction bases not matched to a gene: 9. Germline loops: CDR1 SGDLS, CDR2 YYNGEE.

The CDR3 region is CASSYLGAEAFF. CDR3 DNA: TGTGCCAGCAGCTACCTAGGGGCTGAAGCTTTCTTT. This chain uses TRBV7-2 with TRBJ1-1; tentative D call: TRBD1 (5 bases). Germline values: CDR1 SGHTA, CDR2 FQGNSA. V was trimmed by 4 bases and J by 6 bases, leaving 9 bases between them. The CDR3 consists of 12 residues.

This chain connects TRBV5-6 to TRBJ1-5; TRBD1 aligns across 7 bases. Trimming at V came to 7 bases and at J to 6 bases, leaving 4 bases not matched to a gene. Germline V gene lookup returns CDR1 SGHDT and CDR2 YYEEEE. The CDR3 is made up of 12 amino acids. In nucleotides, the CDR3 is TGTGCCAGCTCGACAGGGACTCAGCCCCAGCATTTT. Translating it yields CASSTGTQPQHF.

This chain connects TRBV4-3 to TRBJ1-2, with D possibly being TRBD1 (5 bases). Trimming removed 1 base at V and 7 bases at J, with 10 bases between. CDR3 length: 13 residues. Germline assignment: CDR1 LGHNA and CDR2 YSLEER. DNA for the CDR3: TGCGCCAGCAGCCAAGGTGGAGGGGTTGGCTACACCTTC. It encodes CASSQGGGVGYTF.

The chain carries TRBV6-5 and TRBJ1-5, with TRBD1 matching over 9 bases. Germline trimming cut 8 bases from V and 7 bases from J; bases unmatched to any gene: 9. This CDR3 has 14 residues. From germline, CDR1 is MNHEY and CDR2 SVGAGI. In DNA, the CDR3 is TGTGCCAGCCTTCTAACAGGGGGCGACCAGCCCCAGCATTTT. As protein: CASLLTGGDQPQHF.

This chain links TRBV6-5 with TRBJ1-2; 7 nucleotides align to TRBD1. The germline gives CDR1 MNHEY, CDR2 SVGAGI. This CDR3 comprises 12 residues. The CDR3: CAIEGAIYGYTF. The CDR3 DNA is TGTGCTATTGAGGGGGCCATCTATGGCTACACCTTC.

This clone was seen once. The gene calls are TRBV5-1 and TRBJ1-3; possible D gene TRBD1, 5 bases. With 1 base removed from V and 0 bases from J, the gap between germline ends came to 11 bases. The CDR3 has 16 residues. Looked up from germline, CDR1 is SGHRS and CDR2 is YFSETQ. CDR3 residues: CASSLSGRRSGNTIYF. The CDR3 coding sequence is TGCGCCAGCAGCTTGTCAGGGCGCCGCTCTGGAAACACCATATATTTT.

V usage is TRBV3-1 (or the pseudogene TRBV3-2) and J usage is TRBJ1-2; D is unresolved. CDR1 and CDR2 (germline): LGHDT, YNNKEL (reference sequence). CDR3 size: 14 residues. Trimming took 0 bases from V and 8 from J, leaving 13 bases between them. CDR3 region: CASSQDTLDGGYTF. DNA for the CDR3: TGTGCCAGCAGCCAAGATACGCTCGACGGGGGCTACACCTTC.

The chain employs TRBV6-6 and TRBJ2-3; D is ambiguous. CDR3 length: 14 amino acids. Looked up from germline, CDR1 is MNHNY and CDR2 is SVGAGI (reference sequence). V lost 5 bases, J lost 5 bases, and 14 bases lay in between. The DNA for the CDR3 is TGTGCCAGCAGTCTGCGGCCCGCACGAGATACGCAGTATTTT. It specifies CASSLRPARDTQYF.

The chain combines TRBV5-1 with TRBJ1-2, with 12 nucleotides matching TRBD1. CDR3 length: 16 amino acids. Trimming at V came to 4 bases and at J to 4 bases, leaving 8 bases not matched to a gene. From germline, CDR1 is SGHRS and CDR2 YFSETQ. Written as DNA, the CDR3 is TGCGCCAGCAGCCCGGGACAGGGGGCACGGGGCTATGGCTACACCTTC. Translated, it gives CASSPGQGARGYGYTF.

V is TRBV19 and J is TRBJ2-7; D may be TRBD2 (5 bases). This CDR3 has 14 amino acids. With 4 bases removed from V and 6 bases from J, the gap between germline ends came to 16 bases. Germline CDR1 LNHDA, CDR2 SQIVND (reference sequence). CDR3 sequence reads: CASSRADPWGEQYF. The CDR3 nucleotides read TGTGCCAGTAGTAGAGCGGACCCCTGGGGCGAGCAGTACTTC.